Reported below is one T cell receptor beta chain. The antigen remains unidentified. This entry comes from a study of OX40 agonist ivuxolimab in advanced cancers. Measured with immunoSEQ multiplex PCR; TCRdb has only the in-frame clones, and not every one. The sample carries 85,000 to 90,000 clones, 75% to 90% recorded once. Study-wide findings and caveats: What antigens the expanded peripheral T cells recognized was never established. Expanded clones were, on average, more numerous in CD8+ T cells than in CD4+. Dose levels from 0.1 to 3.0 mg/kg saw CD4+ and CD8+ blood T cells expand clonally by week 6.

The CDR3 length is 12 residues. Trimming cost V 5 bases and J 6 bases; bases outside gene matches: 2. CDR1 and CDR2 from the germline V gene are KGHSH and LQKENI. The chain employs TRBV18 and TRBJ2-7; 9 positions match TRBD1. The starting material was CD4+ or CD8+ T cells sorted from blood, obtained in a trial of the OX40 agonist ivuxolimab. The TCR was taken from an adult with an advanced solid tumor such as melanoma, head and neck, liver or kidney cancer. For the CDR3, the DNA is TGTGCCAGCTCATCGACAGGGGGCGAGCAGTACTTC. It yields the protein CASSSTGGEQYF.